This passage covers 14 T cell receptor beta chains from one sample sequenced in a study of shared clonotypes between healthy human individuals. The method was immunoSEQ multiplex PCR; TCRdb's version includes in-frame clones alone and lacks a portion of them. This sample yields approximately 1.1 million clones, of which 78% are seen a single time; around 0.47% belongs to the top ten. Sequencing used memory CD4+ T cells from PBMCs. Subset indicated: CD45RA-negative fraction. These receptors were obtained from a young man in good health. Some clones in this sample may be carry-over from other donors' samples.

J is TRBJ1-5 and V is TRBV28, with D possibly matching TRBD1 (6 bases). The CDR3 spans 13 residues. Germline V gene lookup returns CDR1 MDHEN and CDR2 SYDVKM. V was cut by 11 bases and J by 7 bases, with 18 bases left in between. The CDR3 loop reads CASQGRERQPQHF. DNA for the CDR3: TGTGCCTCCCAGGGGCGGGAGCGACAGCCCCAGCATTTT.

The chain joins TRBV19 to TRBJ2-1; perhaps TRBD2 as D (6 bases). The ends were cut back, 4 bases at V and 10 bases at J, with 14 bases in the middle. Germline values: CDR1 LNHDA, CDR2 SQIVND (reference sequence). CDR3 length equals 13 residues. CDR3 DNA sequence: TGTGCCAGTAGTAAAACGGGAGCCGGCGAGCAGTTCTTC. Its protein product is CASSKTGAGEQFF. The whole variable domain, remainder taken from reference TRBV19 and TRBJ2-1, is DGGITQSPKYLFRKEGQNVTLSCEQNLNHDAMYWYRQDPGQGLRLIYYSQIVNDFQKGDIAEGYSVSREKKESFPLTVTSAQKNPTAFYLCASSKTGAGEQFFGPGTRLTVL.

V is TRBV6-1 and J is TRBJ2-7; D gene ambiguous. This CDR3 comprises 13 residues. Germline CDR1 MNHNS, CDR2 SASEGT. V lost 4 bases, J lost 2 bases, and 9 bases lay in between. For the CDR3, the DNA is TGTGCCAGCAGTGTGGCCCGACCCTACGAGCAGTACTTC. It encodes CASSVARPYEQYF.

The chain recombines TRBV28 with TRBJ1-4; D might be TRBD1 (6 bases). Germline assignment: CDR1 MDHEN and CDR2 SYDVKM. Trimming stripped 4 bases from V and 0 bases from J, with 15 bases between. This CDR3 is 17 amino acids long. CDR3 loop: CASSSPGKGATNEKLFF. CDR3 sequence (DNA): TGTGCCAGCAGTTCCCCGGGGAAGGGGGCAACTAATGAAAAACTGTTTTTT.

To note about this clone: This CDR3 is also generated by other DNA sequences in the sample. This chain uses TRBV10-3 with TRBJ2-2; D is unresolved. Trimming cost V 2 bases and J 4 bases, with 5 bases left between them. The CDR3 has 13 residues. Germline V gene data show CDR1 as ENHRY and CDR2 as SYGVKD. As DNA, the CDR3 is TGTGCCATCAGTGAGGTGGCCACCGGGGAGCTGTTTTTT. This encodes CAISEVATGELFF.

The V and J genes are TRBV27 and TRBJ2-7, with a possible D match to TRBD1 (6 bases). CDR1 and CDR2 from the germline V gene are MNHEY and SMNVEV (reference sequence). CDR3 length: 15 amino acids. Trimming took off 0 bases at V and 1 base at J, with 10 bases between the two ends. The CDR3 DNA is TGTGCCAGCAGTTTATCCCGCAGGGGATCCTACGAGCAGTACTTC. As protein: CASSLSRRGSYEQYF.

The CDR3 DNA reads TGTGCCAGCAGTTTATACCCCAGAGAGACCCAGTACTTC. It yields the protein CASSLYPRETQYF. The chain combines TRBV28 with TRBJ2-5; D uncertain. The CDR3 extends over 13 amino acids. Germline V lookup: CDR1 MDHEN, CDR2 SYDVKM. V was shortened by 1 base and J by 4 bases, with 7 bases between the two germline ends.

The chain has TRBV7-8 and TRBJ1-5; D may be TRBD1 (5 bases). Per the germline V gene, CDR1 is SGHVS and CDR2 is FQNEAQ. The V gene lost 2 bases and the J gene lost 5 bases, with 13 bases spanning the gap. The CDR3 is made up of 15 amino acids. The CDR3 loop is CASSLIWGGDQPQHF. The CDR3 region has the DNA TGTGCCAGCAGCTTAATATGGGGCGGGGATCAGCCCCAGCATTTT.

The chain is built from TRBV7-2 and TRBJ2-1; no clear D gene. V was clipped by 2 bases and J by 9 bases, with 5 bases between them. The CDR3 spans 11 residues. Looked up from germline, CDR1 is SGHTA and CDR2 is FQGNSA. The CDR3 bases are TGTGCCAGCAGCTTATTTTCTGAGCAGTTCTTC. Translating gives CASSLFSEQFF. Complete variable domain (other parts from reference TRBV7-2 and TRBJ2-1): GAGVSQSPSNKVTEKGKDVELRCDPISGHTALYWYRQSLGQGLEFLIYFQGNSAPDKSGLPSDRFSAERTGGSVSTLTIQRTQQEDSAVYLCASSLFSEQFFGPGTRLTVL.

The chain is built from TRBV6-6 and TRBJ1-2; a weak D match, TRBD1 (5 bases). The CDR3 runs 15 residues. The V end lost 8 bases, the J end lost 3 bases, and 19 bases lay between the germline ends. The germline CDR1 and CDR2 sequences are MNHNY and SVGAGI (reference sequence). This CDR3 reads CASRPAWGRDYGYTF. The CDR3 DNA reads TGTGCCAGCCGCCCCGCCTGGGGGAGAGACTATGGCTACACCTTC.

The chain links TRBV10-3 to TRBJ2-1; no clear D. V lost 4 bases and J lost 0, with 1 base in between. Per germline, CDR1 ENHRY and CDR2 SYGVKD. CDR3 length equals 12 residues. The CDR3 reads CAISVSYNEQFF. DNA for the CDR3: TGTGCCATCAGTGTCTCCTACAATGAGCAGTTCTTC.

J is TRBJ2-5 and V is TRBV27; TRBD1 might be the D (6 bases). V dropped 1 base and J dropped 4 bases, with 10 bases sitting between them. Germline lookup yields CDR1 MNHEY and CDR2 SMNVEV (reference sequence). This CDR3 contains 14 residues. DNA of the CDR3: TGTGCCAGCAGTTTATACAGGGTAGGAGAGACCCAGTACTTC. Its translation is CASSLYRVGETQYF.

The CDR3 loop is CASSSHPQDTETEQYF. CDR3 DNA: TGCGCCAGCAGCTCCCATCCTCAGGACACCGAGACTGAGCAGTACTTC. V is TRBV5-1 and J is TRBJ2-7; D perhaps matches TRBD1 (5 bases). Trimming left V 3 bases short and J 7 bases short, with 23 bases between. The length of the CDR3 is 16 residues. Germline assignment: CDR1 SGHRS and CDR2 YFSETQ.

This sequence joins TRBV5-6 and TRBJ1-5; D perhaps matches TRBD1 (6 bases). CDR3 length: 14 residues. Trimming took 2 bases from V and 4 from J, leaving 10 bases between them. CDR1 is SGHDT, CDR2 YYEEEE, per germline. The CDR3 spells CASSFGQLNQPQHF. In DNA, the CDR3 is TGTGCCAGCAGCTTCGGACAGCTTAATCAGCCCCAGCATTTT.